This T cell receptor beta chain is from a study of blood T cell repertoires in COVID-19. Study at large: Spain, Italy and the United States supplied samples that represented acute and convalescent COVID-19. PBMCs, B-cell-depleted T cells, or T cells provided the cDNA or gDNA that made up the material.

In the original processing: Amplified reference gene primers provided the basis for estimating nucleated cell counts. Repertoires were generated with immunoSEQ multiplex PCR, while TCRdb's copy carries only in-frame clones and drops some. The D gene and trimming were derived from the DNA, and the V and J assignments and clone size from that table. The table has over 100,000 clones, around nine tenths seen once. This CDR3 spans 13 amino acids. Deletions cut 5 bases from V and 6 bases from J, with 13 bases between. In Seattle, patients joined the study during active infection and were tracked longitudinally.

This TCR came from a woman between 65 and 79 years old with COVID-19, enrolled during active disease. This chain joins TRBV12-3 or TRBV12-4 and TRBJ1-1; tentative D call: TRBD1 (6 bases). The sequenced material came from peripheral blood. CDR3 region: CASSARTGSEAFF. The CDR3 nucleotides read TGTGCCAGCAGTGCACGCACAGGGTCTGAAGCTTTCTTT.